This entry lists 2 T cell receptor beta chains sequenced from one sample in a study of blood T cell repertoires in COVID-19. Sequenced by immunoSEQ multiplex PCR; TCRdb stores in-frame clones only, minus some. Of roughly 160,000 clones listed, 70% to 90% are singletons. Sequenced input: peripheral blood. The receptors shown here come from a man in his forties with acute or convalescent COVID-19.

V usage is TRBV2 and J usage is TRBJ1-3; D is unclear. This CDR3 has 13 amino acids. V lost 11 bases and J 0 bases, leaving 11 bases between the germline ends. Germline assignment: CDR1 SNHLY and CDR2 FYNNEI. The CDR3 DNA reads TGTGCCGGCGGGATTAGCTCTGGAAACACCATATATTTT. Its translation is CAGGISSGNTIYF.

The chain links TRBV10-3 to TRBJ2-7; 12 nucleotides agree with TRBD1. V lost 6 bases and J lost 3; bases outside the gene matches: 3. The germline CDR1 and CDR2 sequences are ENHRY and SYGVKD. The length of the CDR3 is 14 residues. The CDR3 region is CAIRGDRGHYEQYF. The CDR3 region has the DNA TGTGCCATCAGGGGGGACAGGGGGCACTACGAGCAGTACTTC.